The TCR beta chain described here comes from a study of CD8 T cells in ankylosing spondylitis. General study points: Disease-linked clones bore a CD8+ phenotype and were relatively rare in peripheral blood. For ankylosing spondylitis blood, a TCR beta motif of several highly homologous variants appeared characteristic. Disease-linked clones reportedly concentrated significantly in matched ankylosing spondylitis synovial fluid.

TCRdb re-analysed the 5' RACE reads in MiXCR, keeping a single row per CDR3 protein. Here the sample spans just over 350,000 distinct CDR3 sequences, around 20% being singletons. With regard to this clonotype: The antigen is not known.

The V and J ends lost 5 bases and 1 base, in that order; junction bases with no gene match: 7. CDR3 length: 15 residues. The sequencing input was blood, either unsorted or a sorted T cell fraction (not recorded which). The sequence came from a male donor with ankylosing spondylitis or in good health (not recorded which). The V gene is TRBV12-3 or TRBV12-4, the J gene TRBJ1-1; 7 bases fit TRBD1. The CDR3 DNA reads TGTGCCAGCAGTCAACCCGGACAGGCGAACACTGAAGCTTTCTTT. It translates to CASSQPGQANTEAFF.